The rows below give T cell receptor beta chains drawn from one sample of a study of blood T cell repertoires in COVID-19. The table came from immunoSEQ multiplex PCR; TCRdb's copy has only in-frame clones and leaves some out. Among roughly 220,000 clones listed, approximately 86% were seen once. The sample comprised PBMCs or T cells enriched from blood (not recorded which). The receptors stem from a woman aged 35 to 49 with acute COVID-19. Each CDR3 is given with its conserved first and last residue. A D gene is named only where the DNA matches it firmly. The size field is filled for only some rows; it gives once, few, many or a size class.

CDR3nt: TGTGCCAGTAGTTCTAATACAGGCTTCAATCAGCCCCAGCATTTT
CDR3aa: CASSSNTGFNQPQHF
j_gene: TRBJ1-5
d_gene: NA
abundance: NA
v_gene: TRBV19

CDR3nt: TGTGCCAGCAGCTTAGAGGGGGGGAGTAAGGAGACCCAGTACTTC
CDR3aa: CASSLEGGSKETQYF
j_gene: TRBJ2-5
d_gene: NA
abundance: NA
v_gene: TRBV7-8

CDR3nt: TGTGCCAGCAGCGTCGTACTAGCGGGAGTCAATGAGCAGTTCTTC
CDR3aa: CASSVVLAGVNEQFF
j_gene: TRBJ2-1
d_gene: TRBD2
abundance: NA
v_gene: TRBV28

CDR3nt: TGTGCCAGCAGCTTAGAACCGGGAGGACCCTACAATGAGCAGTTCTTC
CDR3aa: CASSLEPGGPYNEQFF
j_gene: TRBJ2-1
d_gene: TRBD2
abundance: NA
v_gene: TRBV7-2

CDR3nt: TGTGCCAGCAGATGGAGCTCTGGAAACACCATATATTTT
CDR3aa: CASRWSSGNTIYF
j_gene: TRBJ1-3
d_gene: NA
abundance: NA
v_gene: TRBV5-6

CDR3nt: TGTGCCAGCAGCCGGACAGGTGTGGGGGAAAAACTGTTTTTT
CDR3aa: CASSRTGVGEKLFF
j_gene: TRBJ1-4
d_gene: TRBD1
abundance: NA
v_gene: TRBV4-2

CDR3nt: TGTGCCAGTAGTGCCCTTCACAGGGGTGGTCTAGACGAGCAGTACTTC
CDR3aa: CASSALHRGGLDEQYF
j_gene: TRBJ2-7
d_gene: TRBD1
abundance: NA
v_gene: TRBV19

CDR3nt: TGTGCCAGCAGCTTAATTCGGGGCTCCTACAATGAGCAGTTCTTC
CDR3aa: CASSLIRGSYNEQFF
j_gene: TRBJ2-1
d_gene: NA
abundance: NA
v_gene: TRBV7-2

CDR3nt: TGTGCCAGCTCACCAAATAGCTCGGGGAATGAAGCTTTCTTT
CDR3aa: CASSPNSSGNEAFF
j_gene: TRBJ1-1
d_gene: NA
abundance: NA
v_gene: TRBV18

CDR3nt: TGTGCCAGCAGACCACCGGGGTTGGAGACCCAGTACTTC
CDR3aa: CASRPPGLETQYF
j_gene: TRBJ2-5
d_gene: NA
abundance: once
v_gene: TRBV5-8

CDR3nt: TGTGCCAGCAGTTTTCTACCGGGAGATTCCTACGAGCAGTACTTC
CDR3aa: CASSFLPGDSYEQYF
j_gene: TRBJ2-7
d_gene: NA
abundance: once
v_gene: TRBV28

CDR3nt: TGTGCCAGCAGTTACTCGGACACCTATGGCTACACCTTC
CDR3aa: CASSYSDTYGYTF
j_gene: TRBJ1-2
d_gene: NA
abundance: NA
v_gene: TRBV6-5

CDR3nt: TGTGCCAGCAGCGGGAGGGTAGCCCCGCGGGAGCTGTTTTTT
CDR3aa: CASSGRVAPRELFF
j_gene: TRBJ2-2
d_gene: TRBD2
abundance: NA
v_gene: TRBV6-2/TRBV6-3

CDR3nt: TGTGCCAGTAGTATGGGGCTCCTCGGGACAGGGGTGAGGGAGCAGTACTTC
CDR3aa: CASSMGLLGTGVREQYF
j_gene: TRBJ2-7
d_gene: TRBD1
abundance: NA
v_gene: TRBV19

CDR3nt: TGTGCCAGCAGTGCCATTAGTGGCAATCAGCCCCAGCATTTT
CDR3aa: CASSAISGNQPQHF
j_gene: TRBJ1-5
d_gene: NA
abundance: NA
v_gene: TRBV2

CDR3nt: TGTGCCAGCAGCACCCCCAAGACAGGGGTGCTGGAGACCCAGTACTTC
CDR3aa: CASSTPKTGVLETQYF
j_gene: TRBJ2-5
d_gene: TRBD1
abundance: NA
v_gene: TRBV11-3

CDR3nt: TGTGCCAGCAGCTTAAACAGGGGATCTGGAAACACCATATATTTT
CDR3aa: CASSLNRGSGNTIYF
j_gene: TRBJ1-3
d_gene: TRBD1
abundance: NA
v_gene: TRBV7-9

CDR3nt: TGTGCCAGCAGACCTAGAGACCGGCCGAACACCGGGGAGCTGTTTTTT
CDR3aa: CASRPRDRPNTGELFF
j_gene: TRBJ2-2
d_gene: NA
abundance: once
v_gene: TRBV13

CDR3nt: TGTGCCACCAGTGATTTAATGGAGGGCGAGCAGTACTTC
CDR3aa: CATSDLMEGEQYF
j_gene: TRBJ2-7
d_gene: NA
abundance: NA
v_gene: TRBV24-1

CDR3nt: TGCGCCAGCAGCTTGCGCCCCCAGGGAACCGAAGAGACCCAGTACTTC
CDR3aa: CASSLRPQGTEETQYF
j_gene: TRBJ2-5
d_gene: NA
abundance: once
v_gene: TRBV5-1

CDR3nt: TGCGCCAGCAGCCAAGATAGGCGAGCGGGTGGCTACACCTTC
CDR3aa: CASSQDRRAGGYTF
j_gene: TRBJ1-2
d_gene: NA
abundance: NA
v_gene: TRBV4-3

CDR3nt: TGTGCCAGCAGCTGGACTAGCGGGAGGAGGTACAATGAGCAGTTCTTC
CDR3aa: CASSWTSGRRYNEQFF
j_gene: TRBJ2-1
d_gene: TRBD2
abundance: NA
v_gene: TRBV5-8

CDR3nt: TGTGCCAGCAGCTCAACAGGCCCCAAACGCTATGGCTACACCTTC
CDR3aa: CASSSTGPKRYGYTF
j_gene: TRBJ1-2
d_gene: NA
abundance: NA
v_gene: TRBV28

CDR3nt: TGTGCCAGCAGTCCCGATAGCTCCTACGAGCAGTACTTC
CDR3aa: CASSPDSSYEQYF
j_gene: TRBJ2-7
d_gene: NA
abundance: NA
v_gene: TRBV27

CDR3nt: TGCGCCAGCAGTGAAGGGCTAGCTTACTCCTACAATGAGCAGTTCTTC
CDR3aa: CASSEGLAYSYNEQFF
j_gene: TRBJ2-1
d_gene: NA
abundance: NA
v_gene: TRBV10-2

CDR3nt: TGCGCCAGCAGCCAAGGGACAGAGTACACAGATACGCAGTATTTT
CDR3aa: CASSQGTEYTDTQYF
j_gene: TRBJ2-3
d_gene: NA
abundance: NA
v_gene: TRBV4-3

CDR3nt: TGCAGCGTTGACCCCGGACTAGCGGGAGATCCACACAATGAGCAGTTCTTC
CDR3aa: CSVDPGLAGDPHNEQFF
j_gene: TRBJ2-1
d_gene: TRBD2
abundance: few
v_gene: TRBV29-1

CDR3nt: TGTGCCAGTCGAGGACAGGGTACGAGCAATCAGCCCCAGCATTTT
CDR3aa: CASRGQGTSNQPQHF
j_gene: TRBJ1-5
d_gene: TRBD1
abundance: NA
v_gene: TRBV19

CDR3nt: TGTGCCAGCAGCTTGGGTAGCTCTGGAAACACCATATATTTT
CDR3aa: CASSLGSSGNTIYF
j_gene: TRBJ1-3
d_gene: NA
abundance: NA
v_gene: TRBV5-5

CDR3nt: TGTGCCAGCAGCGCCAGACAGGGCTTATTGGAGACCCAGTACTTC
CDR3aa: CASSARQGLLETQYF
j_gene: TRBJ2-5
d_gene: TRBD1
abundance: NA
v_gene: TRBV9

CDR3nt: TGTGCCAGCAGTGTGACATTCTCCTACGAGCAGTACTTC
CDR3aa: CASSVTFSYEQYF
j_gene: TRBJ2-7
d_gene: NA
abundance: NA
v_gene: TRBV2

CDR3nt: TGTGCCAGCAGCCCCATTAGCACAGATACGCAGTATTTT
CDR3aa: CASSPISTDTQYF
j_gene: TRBJ2-3
d_gene: NA
abundance: NA
v_gene: TRBV7-3

CDR3nt: TGTGCCAGCAGCCGGGCCTCTAATTCACCCCTCCACTTT
CDR3aa: CASSRASNSPLHF
j_gene: TRBJ1-6
d_gene: NA
abundance: once
v_gene: TRBV3-1/TRBV3-2

CDR3nt: TGCGCCAGCAGCTACGGACAGGGACCTGTTGGCTACACCTTC
CDR3aa: CASSYGQGPVGYTF
j_gene: TRBJ1-2
d_gene: TRBD1
abundance: NA
v_gene: TRBV5-1

CDR3nt: TGCAGTGCTAGTGGCGGACAGGGAACCTACAATGAGCAGTTCTTC
CDR3aa: CSASGGQGTYNEQFF
j_gene: TRBJ2-1
d_gene: TRBD1
abundance: NA
v_gene: TRBV20-1

CDR3nt: TGTGCCAGCAGTTCTAGCCGAGGGGGGGGGCGTAGGTATGAGCAGTTCTTC
CDR3aa: CASSSSRGGGRRYEQFF
j_gene: TRBJ2-1
d_gene: NA
abundance: NA
v_gene: TRBV28

CDR3nt: TGTGCCAGTAGTATACAGGGGACCAGCACCGGGGAGCTGTTTTTT
CDR3aa: CASSIQGTSTGELFF
j_gene: TRBJ2-2
d_gene: NA
abundance: NA
v_gene: TRBV19

CDR3nt: TGTGCCAGCAGCCAGTCCCTGACAGGGGGCTACGGGAGCTCCTACAATGAGCAGTTCTTC
CDR3aa: CASSQSLTGGYGSSYNEQFF
j_gene: TRBJ2-1
d_gene: TRBD1
abundance: NA
v_gene: TRBV4-2

CDR3nt: TGTGCCAGCAGCCTCGGGGACAGGGATACGCAGTATTTT
CDR3aa: CASSLGDRDTQYF
j_gene: TRBJ2-3
d_gene: TRBD1
abundance: NA
v_gene: TRBV9

CDR3nt: TGTGCCAGCACCACATTCTTAGGGGGACCCTATTCTAATGAGCAGTTCTTC
CDR3aa: CASTTFLGGPYSNEQFF
j_gene: TRBJ2-1
d_gene: NA
abundance: NA
v_gene: TRBV5-6

CDR3nt: TGTGCCAGCAGCCAAACAGGGTACAATGAGCAGTTCTTC
CDR3aa: CASSQTGYNEQFF
j_gene: TRBJ2-1
d_gene: NA
abundance: NA
v_gene: TRBV28

CDR3nt: TGTGCCAGTAGTATTGGGGGGGCGGCAACGAAGACCCAGTACTTC
CDR3aa: CASSIGGAATKTQYF
j_gene: TRBJ2-5
d_gene: NA
abundance: NA
v_gene: TRBV19

CDR3nt: TGTGCCACCTCAGGAAACTACGAGCAGTACTTC
CDR3aa: CATSGNYEQYF
j_gene: TRBJ2-7
d_gene: NA
abundance: NA
v_gene: TRBV10-3

CDR3nt: TGCGCCAGCAGTCCGCCGGGACAGGGAGGGGGAGTTACGCAGTATTTT
CDR3aa: CASSPPGQGGGVTQYF
j_gene: TRBJ2-3
d_gene: TRBD1
abundance: NA
v_gene: TRBV5-1

CDR3nt: TGTGCCAGCAGCTCTCTCGCGGGGACTGAAGCTTTCTTT
CDR3aa: CASSSLAGTEAFF
j_gene: TRBJ1-1
d_gene: NA
abundance: NA
v_gene: TRBV21-1

CDR3nt: TGTGCCAGCAGCTTAACCGGGTCGGCAGATACGCAGTATTTT
CDR3aa: CASSLTGSADTQYF
j_gene: TRBJ2-3
d_gene: NA
abundance: NA
v_gene: TRBV7-3

CDR3nt: TGTGCCAGCAGCTTAGGATCGGGGAGAGAAAAACTGTTTTTT
CDR3aa: CASSLGSGREKLFF
j_gene: TRBJ1-4
d_gene: NA
abundance: NA
v_gene: TRBV7-9

CDR3nt: TGTGCCAGCAGCGTAGGGGGATTCCAGGGGGAGGAAGGCTACACCTTC
CDR3aa: CASSVGGFQGEEGYTF
j_gene: TRBJ1-2
d_gene: TRBD1
abundance: NA
v_gene: TRBV11-2

CDR3nt: TGTGCCACCAGTGACCCCAAAGGACTAGCGGGAATTTCAGGCGAGCAGTTCTTC
CDR3aa: CATSDPKGLAGISGEQFF
j_gene: TRBJ2-1
d_gene: TRBD2
abundance: NA
v_gene: TRBV24-1

CDR3nt: TGTGCCAGCAGCCCCGGGATGCAAAGTAACGAGCAGTACTTC
CDR3aa: CASSPGMQSNEQYF
j_gene: TRBJ2-7
d_gene: NA
abundance: NA
v_gene: TRBV7-9

CDR3nt: TGTGCCAGCAGCCAAAGGAACCGCCCGTCGGGCTATGGCTACACCTTC
CDR3aa: CASSQRNRPSGYGYTF
j_gene: TRBJ1-2
d_gene: NA
abundance: few
v_gene: TRBV3-1/TRBV3-2

CDR3nt: TGTGCCAGCAGTGTCGCTTGGCCCCAGTATTTT
CDR3aa: CASSVAWPQYF
j_gene: TRBJ2-3
d_gene: NA
abundance: NA
v_gene: TRBV2

CDR3nt: TGCGCCAGCAGCCAAGTCCCGGGACAGGGGGCACGCACTGAAGCTTTCTTT
CDR3aa: CASSQVPGQGARTEAFF
j_gene: TRBJ1-1
d_gene: TRBD1
abundance: NA
v_gene: TRBV4-1

CDR3nt: TGTGCCAGCAGCGTAGCAACGGGGAGCTCCTACGAGCAGTACTTC
CDR3aa: CASSVATGSSYEQYF
j_gene: TRBJ2-7
d_gene: NA
abundance: NA
v_gene: TRBV9

CDR3nt: TGCGCCAGCAGTCAATTTCCGGGACAGGGATTTGACAATCAGCCCCAGCATTTT
CDR3aa: CASSQFPGQGFDNQPQHF
j_gene: TRBJ1-5
d_gene: TRBD1
abundance: NA
v_gene: TRBV23-1

CDR3nt: TGTGCCAGCAGTTCCGACAGGACCAATCAGCCCCAGCATTTT
CDR3aa: CASSSDRTNQPQHF
j_gene: TRBJ1-5
d_gene: NA
abundance: NA
v_gene: TRBV27

CDR3nt: TGTGCCAGCGCAGCACTAGCGGGAGGGCCCGGATCTGGCACAGATACGCAGTATTTT
CDR3aa: CASAALAGGPGSGTDTQYF
j_gene: TRBJ2-3
d_gene: TRBD2
abundance: NA
v_gene: TRBV11-3